This TCR beta chain was documented in a study of CD8+CD57+ T cells in acquired aplastic anemia. Study background: Isolated CD4+ and CD8+ cells, once sorted, yielded DNA averaging around 2.9 ug. Overall study findings and caveats: Patients shared twenty-nine CD8+ CDR3 sequences with controls.

V gave up 3 bases and J gave up 3 bases, with 12 bases separating them. The CDR3 is made up of 16 amino acids. Germline CDR1 ENHRY, CDR2 SYGVKD. CD8+CD57+ cell expansion had been shown by flow cytometry in patients chosen for sequencing. As to this clonotype: Its antigen is unknown.

Template material for TCR beta VDJ and CDR3 profiling consisted of genomic DNA. TCRdb used MiXCR to reprocess the reads, holding one entry per CDR3 protein. This sample has approximately 57,000 distinct CDR3 sequences; roughly three fifths occur once, and the top ten carry roughly 15%. V and J are TRBV10-3 and TRBJ1-6; D is ambiguous. The sequencing sample was made of sorted CD4+, CD8+, or CD8+CD57+ T cells (not recorded which) from PBMCs. The receptor's source is a human donor with aplastic anemia. CDR3 loop: CAISDSDNLYNSPLHF. Written as DNA, the CDR3 is TGTGCCATCAGTGACAGTGACAACCTCTATAATTCACCCCTCCACTTT.